This TCR beta chain was found in a study of blood T cell repertoires in COVID-19. About the study: Spain, Italy and the United States supplied samples that represented acute and convalescent COVID-19. PBMCs, B-cell-depleted T cells, or T cells were the source of the cDNA or gDNA that made up the material.

The CDR3 spans 16 residues. Deletions cut 5 bases from V and 1 base from J, with 14 bases between. The germline gives CDR1 MNHEY, CDR2 SMNVEV (reference sequence). The count of this clone is one. In the original analysis: Reference gene primers were amplified, and this amplification served to estimate nucleated cell counts. Clones were sequenced by immunoSEQ multiplex PCR, and TCRdb holds only the in-frame ones, with some missing. That table supplies the V and J calls and clone size; D and trimming were determined from the DNA. This sample has tens of thousands of clones, with roughly 90% found just once.

The rearrangement joins TRBV27 to TRBJ2-2; TRBD2 might be the D (6 bases). The origin of this receptor is a man aged 70 or older with active or convalescent COVID-19. Sequencing input: peripheral blood. The CDR3 DNA reads as TGTGCCAGCAGTCCCCGCGGAGGGTGGAACACCGGGGAGCTGTTTTTT. Its translation is CASSPRGGWNTGELFF.